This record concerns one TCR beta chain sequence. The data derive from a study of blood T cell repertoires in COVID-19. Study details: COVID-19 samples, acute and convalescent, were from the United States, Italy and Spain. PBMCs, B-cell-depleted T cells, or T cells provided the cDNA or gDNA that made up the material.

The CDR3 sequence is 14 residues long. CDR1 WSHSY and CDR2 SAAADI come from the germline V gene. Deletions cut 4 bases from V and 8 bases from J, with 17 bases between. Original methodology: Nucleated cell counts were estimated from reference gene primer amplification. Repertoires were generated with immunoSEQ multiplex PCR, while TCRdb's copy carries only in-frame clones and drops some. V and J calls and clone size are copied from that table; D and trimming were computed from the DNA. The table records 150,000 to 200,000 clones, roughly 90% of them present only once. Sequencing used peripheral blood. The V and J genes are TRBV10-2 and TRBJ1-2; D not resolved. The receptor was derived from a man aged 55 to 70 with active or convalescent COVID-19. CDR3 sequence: CASSVSDRGNGYTF. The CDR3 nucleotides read TGCGCCAGCAGTGTTTCGGACCGGGGAAACGGCTACACCTTC.